This T cell receptor beta chain was identified in a study of blood T cell repertoires in COVID-19. Study context: Sample material is recorded as cDNA or gDNA derived from T cells, B-cell-depleted T cells, or PBMCs.

Germline V lookup: CDR1 MNHEY, CDR2 SVGAGI. V lost 6 bases and J lost 3; bases outside the gene matches: 4. This CDR3 region has 13 residues. The study drew participants aged about 18 to 89 years from some 23 US areas. In the authors' methods: Counts of nucleated cells, estimated from reference gene primer amplification, were obtained. Using immunoSEQ multiplex PCR, the repertoire was profiled, and TCRdb retains in-frame clones only, with some absent. V and J calls plus clone size are reproduced from that table; the DNA served to infer D and trimming. This repertoire shows about 230,000 clones, roughly 91% found once; its top ten account for 4%.

The sample was PBMCs or T cells enriched from blood (not recorded which). The TCR comes from a woman between 25 and 40 years old with acute COVID-19. The V and J genes are TRBV6-5 and TRBJ1-1; TRBD1 matches at 7 bases. Written as DNA, the CDR3 is TGTGCCAGCAGAGTTACAGGGGACACTGAAGCTTTCTTT. This translates into CASRVTGDTEAFF.